These T cell receptor beta chains were read from a single sample in a study of T cells in Graves' hyperthyroidism and ophthalmopathy. TCRdb re-derived calls from the multiplex PCR reads in MiXCR, one entry per CDR3 protein. The table records about 480,000 distinct CDR3 sequences, over 13% of them present only once. Sequenced: blood. Receptors were obtained from a woman under 30 with Graves' hyperthyroidism. The CDR3 runs from the conserved cysteine through the conserved F or W. The order of the fields is J gene, V gene, D gene, clone size, CDR3 DNA, CDR3 protein. A D gene is named only where the DNA matches it firmly. Clone size, where shown, is once, few, many, or a class for clones that have expanded.

j_gene: TRBJ2-3; v_gene: TRBV29-1; d_gene: TRBD2; abundance: -; CDR3nt: TGCAGCGTTGATCCCCTGGCTAGCGGGACAGATACGCGGTATTTT; CDR3aa: CSVDPLASGTDTRYF
j_gene: TRBJ2-1; v_gene: TRBV4-2; d_gene: TRBD2; abundance: -; CDR3nt: TGTGCCAGCAGCCAGGGACTACCCAACTTCAATGAGCAGTTCTTC; CDR3aa: CASSQGLPNFNEQFF
j_gene: TRBJ2-1; v_gene: TRBV12-3/TRBV12-4; d_gene: TRBD2; abundance: -; CDR3nt: TGTGCCAGCAGTCCGGGACTAGCGACCCACAATGAGCAGTTCTTC; CDR3aa: CASSPGLATHNEQFF
j_gene: TRBJ1-4; v_gene: TRBV29-1; d_gene: -; abundance: -; CDR3nt: TGCAGCGTTCTCGCAGGGTCTGGTGAAGAACTGTTTTTT; CDR3aa: CSVLAGSGEELFF
j_gene: TRBJ1-4; v_gene: TRBV2; d_gene: -; abundance: -; CDR3nt: TGTGCCAGCAGTGAAATTGGACGGGGGTATGAAAAACTGTTTTTT; CDR3aa: CASSEIGRGYEKLFF
j_gene: TRBJ1-2; v_gene: TRBV11-2; d_gene: -; abundance: many; CDR3nt: TGTGCCAGCAGCTTCTCGGGGGCAGGCCTATTCGGCTACACCTTC; CDR3aa: CASSFSGAGLFGYTF
j_gene: TRBJ2-3; v_gene: TRBV6-5; d_gene: -; abundance: few; CDR3nt: TGTGCCAGCAGTTACCGGGCCCCTAGCACAGATACGCAGTATTTT; CDR3aa: CASSYRAPSTDTQYF
j_gene: TRBJ2-3; v_gene: TRBV20-1; d_gene: -; abundance: -; CDR3nt: TGCAGTGCTAGAGGTAACATTCGCACAGATACGCAGTATTTT; CDR3aa: CSARGNIRTDTQYF
j_gene: TRBJ2-3; v_gene: TRBV6-1; d_gene: -; abundance: -; CDR3nt: TGTGCCAGCAGTGAAGTGAGAATAGATACGCAGTATTTT; CDR3aa: CASSEVRIDTQYF
j_gene: TRBJ1-5; v_gene: TRBV5-1; d_gene: -; abundance: many; CDR3nt: TGCGCCAGCAGCGTGACAGTCAATCAGCCCCAGCATTTT; CDR3aa: CASSVTVNQPQHF
j_gene: TRBJ1-1; v_gene: TRBV12-3/TRBV12-4; d_gene: -; abundance: many; CDR3nt: TGTGCCAGCAGTTTAGCTCCCGGGCCGAACACTGAAGCTTTCTTT; CDR3aa: CASSLAPGPNTEAFF
j_gene: TRBJ2-7; v_gene: TRBV27; d_gene: -; abundance: -; CDR3nt: TGTGCCAGCAGTTGGCCGAGGGGGGTCTACGAGCAGTACTTC; CDR3aa: CASSWPRGVYEQYF
j_gene: TRBJ2-3; v_gene: TRBV3-1; d_gene: -; abundance: many; CDR3nt: TGTGCCAGCAGCCAAGCGATGTATACGCAGTATTTT; CDR3aa: CASSQAMYTQYF
j_gene: TRBJ2-1; v_gene: TRBV29-1; d_gene: TRBD2; abundance: many; CDR3nt: TGCAGCGTTGAAAGGGGGGGGCTAGCGGGAGCAAATGATGAGCAGTTCTTC; CDR3aa: CSVERGGLAGANDEQFF
j_gene: TRBJ2-3; v_gene: TRBV20-1; d_gene: TRBD2; abundance: many; CDR3nt: TGCAGTGCTCCAGATAGCGGGAAAAGCACAGATACGCAGTATTTT; CDR3aa: CSAPDSGKSTDTQYF
j_gene: TRBJ1-1; v_gene: TRBV7-3; d_gene: TRBD1; abundance: -; CDR3nt: TGTGCCAGCAGCTTAAATCATATAGGTACCGGGACAGGGACACAAAATGAAGCTTTCTTT; CDR3aa: CASSLNHIGTGTGTQNEAFF
j_gene: TRBJ2-1; v_gene: TRBV6-1; d_gene: -; abundance: few; CDR3nt: TGTGCCAGCAGCGCCGACCCCACTTTCTACAATGAGCAGTTCTTC; CDR3aa: CASSADPTFYNEQFF
j_gene: TRBJ1-1; v_gene: TRBV11-3; d_gene: -; abundance: many; CDR3nt: TGTGCCAGCACCTACCAGTCGAACACTGAAGCTTTCTTT; CDR3aa: CASTYQSNTEAFF
j_gene: TRBJ2-1; v_gene: TRBV24-1; d_gene: TRBD2; abundance: many; CDR3nt: TGTGCCACCCAGCGGGAGGGGAAGAATGAGCAGTTCTTC; CDR3aa: CATQREGKNEQFF
j_gene: TRBJ1-1; v_gene: TRBV30; d_gene: -; abundance: many; CDR3nt: TGTGCCTGGTACCACAAGGTGAAAACTGAAGCTTTCTTT; CDR3aa: CAWYHKVKTEAFF
j_gene: TRBJ2-1; v_gene: TRBV20-1; d_gene: -; abundance: once; CDR3nt: TGCAGTGCTAGGGGGGGGGCGGGGTGGAATGAGCAGTTCTTC; CDR3aa: CSARGGAGWNEQFF
j_gene: TRBJ2-5; v_gene: TRBV19; d_gene: TRBD1; abundance: many; CDR3nt: TGTGCCAGTAGTCTACAGGGGCCCGGAGGGACCCAGTACTTC; CDR3aa: CASSLQGPGGTQYF
j_gene: TRBJ1-1; v_gene: TRBV20-1; d_gene: -; abundance: -; CDR3nt: TGCAGTGCTAGGAGCGCCCTAAAAGCAGGGGCCATGATCATGAACACTGAAGCTTTCTTT; CDR3aa: CSARSALKAGAMIMNTEAFF
j_gene: TRBJ2-4; v_gene: TRBV19; d_gene: TRBD2; abundance: few; CDR3nt: TGTGCCAGTAGTAGCACTAGCGGTGGAGGGAACATTCAGTACTTC; CDR3aa: CASSSTSGGGNIQYF
j_gene: TRBJ1-5; v_gene: TRBV6-5; d_gene: -; abundance: few; CDR3nt: TGTGCCAGCAGTTACTCGAAGGCTCAGCCCCAGCATTTT; CDR3aa: CASSYSKAQPQHF
j_gene: TRBJ2-7; v_gene: TRBV12-3/TRBV12-4; d_gene: -; abundance: many; CDR3nt: TGTGCCAGCAGTTTACACGGAACCTACGAGCAGTACTTC; CDR3aa: CASSLHGTYEQYF
j_gene: TRBJ1-3; v_gene: TRBV12-3/TRBV12-4; d_gene: -; abundance: many; CDR3nt: TGTGCCAGCAGTTTGGGGGGCTCTGGAAACACCATATATTTT; CDR3aa: CASSLGGSGNTIYF
j_gene: TRBJ2-1; v_gene: TRBV12-3/TRBV12-4; d_gene: TRBD2; abundance: once; CDR3nt: TGTGCCAGCAGTTCGGGAGGGTCTAGCGGGTTGTATGAGCAGTTCTTC; CDR3aa: CASSSGGSSGLYEQFF
j_gene: TRBJ2-3; v_gene: TRBV20-1; d_gene: -; abundance: few; CDR3nt: TGCAGTGCTAAGCGCGGAGGGAGCACAGATACGCAGTATTTT; CDR3aa: CSAKRGGSTDTQYF
j_gene: TRBJ1-3; v_gene: TRBV28; d_gene: -; abundance: many; CDR3nt: TGTGCCAGCAGGGAAGCCGGCTCTGGAAACACCATATATTTT; CDR3aa: CASREAGSGNTIYF
j_gene: TRBJ1-1; v_gene: TRBV5-1; d_gene: TRBD1; abundance: many; CDR3nt: TGCGCCAGCAGCTTGGACCCGGGACAGATGAACACTGAAGCTTTCTTT; CDR3aa: CASSLDPGQMNTEAFF
j_gene: TRBJ2-5; v_gene: TRBV3-1; d_gene: -; abundance: many; CDR3nt: TGTGCCAGCAGCTCATGGGCGGAGACCCAGTACTTC; CDR3aa: CASSSWAETQYF
j_gene: TRBJ1-1; v_gene: TRBV4-1; d_gene: -; abundance: few; CDR3nt: TGCGCCAGCAGCCCCTTGGGCGGACTCACTGAAGCTTTCTTT; CDR3aa: CASSPLGGLTEAFF
j_gene: TRBJ1-5; v_gene: TRBV18; d_gene: -; abundance: many; CDR3nt: TGTGCCAGCTCAACCTCGGACAGAATGAATCAGCCCCAGCATTTT; CDR3aa: CASSTSDRMNQPQHF
j_gene: TRBJ1-2; v_gene: TRBV15; d_gene: -; abundance: -; CDR3nt: TGTGCCACCAGCAGAGATGGGGGGGCAGGTTATGGCTACACCTTC; CDR3aa: CATSRDGGAGYGYTF
j_gene: TRBJ1-5; v_gene: TRBV6-1; d_gene: -; abundance: few; CDR3nt: TGTGCCAGCAGCATGGACGGTGATAGCAATCAGCCCCAGCATTTT; CDR3aa: CASSMDGDSNQPQHF
j_gene: TRBJ2-3; v_gene: TRBV6-5; d_gene: TRBD2; abundance: many; CDR3nt: TGTGCCAGCAGTTACAAGACTAGCGGCACAGATACGCAGTATTTT; CDR3aa: CASSYKTSGTDTQYF